This T cell receptor (beta chain) was captured by sequencing in a study of long-term antiretroviral therapy in people with HIV. Study context: The immediate-ART recommendation dates to 2015, and the earliest samples predate it by about a decade.

The CDR3 sequence is 13 residues long. Between the trimmed V and J ends, which lost 2 bases and 1 base, there was a span of 5 bases. CDR1 is KGHSH and CDR2 is LQKENI in the germline V gene. The samples comprised roughly 0.9-10 million cryopreserved PBMC ahead of DNA extraction. Whole-study results and caveats: Post-ART diversity increased but stayed below transplant donor controls.

The assay, immunoSEQ v3.0, was run at survey level. Assay used: immunoSEQ multiplex PCR; TCRdb lists only in-frame clones, some missing. Of approximately 35,000 clones in the sample, 85% to 95% are singletons; the top ten hold 3.6%. A word on this clone: The antigen is undetermined.

The chain couples TRBV18 to TRBJ2-5, with D unclear. This TCR came from a woman aged 45-65 years with HIV. Sample: unsorted PBMCs, taken 4.1 years after starting antiretroviral therapy. The chain's CDR3 is CASSPETQETQYF. The CDR3 region has the DNA TGTGCCAGCTCACCAGAGACCCAAGAGACCCAGTACTTC.